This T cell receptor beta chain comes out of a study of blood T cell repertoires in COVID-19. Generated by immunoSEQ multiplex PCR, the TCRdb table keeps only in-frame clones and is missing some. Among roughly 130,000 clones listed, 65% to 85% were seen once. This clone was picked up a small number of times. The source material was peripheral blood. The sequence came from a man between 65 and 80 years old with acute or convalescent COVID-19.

CDR3 DNA sequence: TGTGCCAGCTCACCACCACCAGGAATCGGTGACTACACCTTC. This codes for CASSPPPGIGDYTF. The chain couples TRBV18 to TRBJ1-2, with unresolved D. CDR1 and CDR2 from the germline V gene are KGHSH and LQKENI. This CDR3 spans 14 amino acids. The germline V and J ends were trimmed by 0 bases and 10 bases, with 15 bases remaining between them.